This TCR beta chain is from a study of shared clonotypes between healthy human individuals. Study conclusions and caveats: Clonotypes shared by all four donors outscored non-shared clonotypes in generation probability. Enrolling few donors narrowed the genetic and exposure-history diversity that was represented.

TCRdb's copy holds only in-frame clones and misses some; the assay was immunoSEQ multiplex PCR. This sample carries roughly 2 million clones, about 95% of them seen once, and the ten largest clones take roughly 1%. Details on this clone: What it recognizes is unknown.

The germline V and J ends were trimmed by 3 bases and 9 bases, with 19 bases remaining between them. CDR3 length: 16 amino acids. Germline V CDR1 and CDR2: SGHKS, YYEKEE (reference sequence). Naive-designated CD8 cells lacked CD45RO, were positively enriched for CCR7, and omitted terminally differentiated effector memory CD45RA+ cells. The source material was naive CD8+ T cells sorted from blood. The chain is built from TRBV5-5 and TRBJ1-6, with unresolved D. This sequence originates from a man aged 18 to 30 in good health. CDR3 DNA: TGTGCCAGCAGCTACGACTGGTCTCGGGATGGTTCACCCCTCCACTTT. It is translated as CASSYDWSRDGSPLHF.